These 12 T cell receptor beta chains originate from one sample sequenced in a study of technical replicates of blood from four donors. Profiling relied on immunoSEQ multiplex PCR, and the TCRdb table lists in-frame clones only, not all of them. The top ten clones hold about 5.1% of a sample with over 55,000 clones, approximately 84% of them seen once. The source material was PBMCs. The source is a human donor in good health. Some clones in this sample may be carry-over from other donors' samples.

V is TRBV25-1 and J is TRBJ1-2, with TRBD1 matching over 9 bases. CDR3 length equals 15 residues. Germline V gene lookup returns CDR1 MGHDK and CDR2 SYGVNS. V shed 3 bases and J 4 bases; nucleotides not matched to a gene: 6. The CDR3 protein is CASSDPGQGFYGYTF. The CDR3 DNA follows: TGTGCCAGCAGTGACCCGGGACAGGGTTTCTATGGCTACACCTTC.

The chain couples TRBV6-6 to TRBJ2-3; 8 bases match TRBD1. The J segment lost 2 bases and the V segment lost 7 bases, leaving 5 bases of the junction unmatched. The CDR3 runs to 14 residues. The V gene's germline CDR1 is MNHNY and CDR2 SVGAGI (reference sequence). CDR3 protein: CASNRDRPTDTQYF. In nucleotides, the CDR3 is TGTGCCAGCAACCGGGACAGGCCCACAGATACGCAGTATTTT.

This clone has more than one count but fewer than ten. The chain is built from TRBV4-2 and TRBJ2-1; 8 bases match TRBD2. Germline CDR1 LGHNA, CDR2 YNFKEQ. This CDR3 region has 15 residues. Trimming took 0 bases from V and 3 from J; bases not matched to a gene: 1. In DNA form, the CDR3 reads TGTGCCAGCAGCCAAGATAGCGGGAACTACAATGAGCAGTTCTTC. Translation: CASSQDSGNYNEQFF.

This chain connects TRBV6-6 to TRBJ2-2; 9 nucleotides agree with TRBD1. Germline V CDR1 and CDR2: MNHNY, SVGAGI (reference sequence). V lost 8 bases and J lost 5; bases outside the gene matches: 9. The length of the CDR3 is 15 residues. The CDR3 spells CASSTGTGKTGELFF. As DNA, the CDR3 is TGTGCCAGCTCGACCGGGACAGGGAAAACCGGGGAGCTGTTTTTT.

V and J are TRBV4-3 and TRBJ2-7, with D perhaps matching TRBD1 (6 bases). Germline CDR1 reads LGHNA; CDR2 reads YSLEER. The CDR3 runs 15 residues. V was shortened by 5 bases and J by 0 bases, with 14 bases between the two germline ends. This chain's CDR3 is CASSTETGSSYEQYF. CDR3 in DNA: TGCGCCAGCAGCACAGAAACAGGGAGCTCCTACGAGCAGTACTTC.

This clone was observed a handful of times. The chain has TRBV7-9 and TRBJ2-3, with unresolved D. The CDR3 extends over 14 amino acids. Germline loops: CDR1 SEHNR, CDR2 FQNEAQ (reference sequence). The V end lost 4 bases, the J end lost 4 bases, and 12 bases lay between the germline ends. CDR3 loop: CASSSRLFADTQYF. CDR3 sequence (DNA): TGTGCCAGCAGCTCTAGGTTGTTTGCAGATACGCAGTATTTT.

The CDR3 loop is CASSQDGTGFNEQYF. CDR3 coding DNA: TGCGCCAGCAGCCAAGATGGGACAGGGTTCAACGAGCAGTACTTC. The V call is TRBV4-1, the J call TRBJ2-7; TRBD1 matches at 9 bases. The junction had 5 bases not matched to a gene; V was cut back by 0 bases and J by 5 bases. The CDR3 has 15 residues. The V gene's germline CDR1 is MGHRA and CDR2 YSYEKL.

J is TRBJ1-5 and V is TRBV19, with D uncertain. The CDR3 is 15 amino acids. V lost 2 bases and J 4 bases, leaving 12 bases between the germline ends. Germline values: CDR1 LNHDA, CDR2 SQIVND (reference sequence). CDR3 residues: CASSIFGELNQPQHF. CDR3 bases: TGTGCCAGTAGTATATTCGGGGAGCTGAATCAGCCCCAGCATTTT.

CDR3 region: CASSEWGANYGYTF. DNA of the CDR3: TGTGCCAGCAGTGAATGGGGGGCTAACTATGGCTACACCTTC. The chain is built from TRBV2 and TRBJ1-2, with D maybe TRBD1 (5 bases). Germline CDR1 is SNHLY and CDR2 is FYNNEI. The V end lost 2 bases, the J end lost 0 bases, and 7 bases lay between the germline ends. The CDR3 totals 14 residues.

The V and J genes are TRBV5-4 and TRBJ1-1; D remains ambiguous. V was trimmed by 2 bases and J by 4 bases, leaving 6 bases between them. CDR1 SGHNT and CDR2 YYREEE come from the germline V gene (reference sequence). The CDR3 runs to 12 residues. CDR3 in amino acids: CASSFRGTEAFF. The CDR3 region has the DNA TGTGCCAGCAGCTTTCGGGGCACTGAAGCTTTCTTT.

The chain couples TRBV10-3 to TRBJ1-1; possibly TRBD1 for D (6 bases). CDR1 ENHRY and CDR2 SYGVKD come from the germline V gene. This CDR3 comprises 15 residues. V was pared by 6 bases and J by 1 base, with 15 bases between. CDR3 coding DNA: TGTGCCATCAGCGAGAGGGGGGGAGGGAACACTGAAGCTTTCTTT. Its translation is CAISERGGGNTEAFF.

For the CDR3, the DNA is TGCGCCAGCAGCCAAGATCTTGGAGGTTACGAGCAGTACTTC. It specifies CASSQDLGGYEQYF. This sequence joins TRBV4-3 and TRBJ2-7, with a weak D call TRBD2 (5 bases). V lost 0 bases and J 4 bases, leaving 10 bases between the germline ends. CDR3 length equals 14 residues. Germline assignment: CDR1 LGHNA and CDR2 YSLEER.